The source of this TCR beta chain is a study of T cells in localized non-small cell lung cancer. Study-level points and caveats: Multi-region tumor sequencing was not done, so intratumor heterogeneity could not be excluded. There were a median 57 of the top 100 tumor clones appearing in adjacent lung.

Trimming removed 11 bases from V and 0 bases from J, with 13 bases in between. The CDR3 sequence is 13 residues long. Germline V gene sequence: CDR1 MGHRA, CDR2 YSYEKL. Comments on this clone: Its antigen remains unknown.

TCRdb's copy holds only in-frame clones and misses some; the assay was immunoSEQ multiplex PCR. The data show about 52,000 clones, with more than 75% seen just once and roughly a sixth held by the top ten. The source is a female donor with stage II lung adenocarcinoma. This rearrangement joins TRBV4-1 to TRBJ1-1; D is unclear. This specimen was PBMCs, taken before any cancer treatment. The CDR3 nucleotides are TGCGCCTCGTGCCGGAGCGTGAACACTGAAGCTTTCTTT. The encoded protein is CASCRSVNTEAFF.